The TCR beta chain described here comes from a study of shared clonotypes between healthy human individuals. About the research overall: Donor ages ranged 18 to 49 years: a couple of women, a few men. Overall study results and limits: Non-shared clonotypes showed lower generation probabilities than clonotypes common to all four donors.

CDR1 is SEHNR and CDR2 is FQNEAQ in the germline V gene (reference sequence). Losses at the gene ends were 5 bases for V and 5 bases for J; bases not matched to a gene: 5. The CDR3 covers 15 residues. The naive CD8 subset, CD45RO-negative cells positively selected for CCR7, excluded terminally differentiated effector memory CD45RA+ cells. With respect to this clone: Its target is unknown.

Data came from immunoSEQ multiplex PCR; TCRdb stores just in-frame clones and leaves some out. The data hold 600,000 or so clones, with 85% to 95% observed a single time. The sequence was collected from a woman aged 25 to 39 in good health. The material sequenced was naive CD8+ T cells sorted from blood. The V call is TRBV7-9, the J call TRBJ1-4, with 10 bases fitting TRBD1. CDR3 in amino acids: CASSPPTGGNEKLFF. CDR3 sequence (DNA): TGTGCCAGCAGCCCCCCGACAGGGGGCAATGAAAAACTGTTTTTT.